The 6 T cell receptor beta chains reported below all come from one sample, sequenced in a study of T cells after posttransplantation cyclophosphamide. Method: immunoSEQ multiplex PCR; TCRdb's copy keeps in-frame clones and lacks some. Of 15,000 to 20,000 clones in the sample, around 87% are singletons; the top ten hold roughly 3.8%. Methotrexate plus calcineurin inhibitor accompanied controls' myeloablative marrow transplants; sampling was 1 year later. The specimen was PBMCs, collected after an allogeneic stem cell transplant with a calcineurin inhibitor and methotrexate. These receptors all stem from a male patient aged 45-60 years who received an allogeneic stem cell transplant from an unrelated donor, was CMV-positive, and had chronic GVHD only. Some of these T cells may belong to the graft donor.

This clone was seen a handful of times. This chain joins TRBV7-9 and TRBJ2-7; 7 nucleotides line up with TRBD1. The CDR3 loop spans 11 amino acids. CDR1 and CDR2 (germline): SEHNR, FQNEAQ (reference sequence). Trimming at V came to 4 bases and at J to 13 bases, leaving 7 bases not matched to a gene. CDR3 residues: CASSSGTACYF. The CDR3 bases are TGTGCCAGCAGCTCCGGGACAGCCTGTTACTTC. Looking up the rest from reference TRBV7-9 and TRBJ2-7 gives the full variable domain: DTGVSQNPRHKITKRGQNVTFRCDPISEHNRLYWYRQTLGQGPEFLTYFQNEAQLEKSRLLSDRFSAERPKGSFSTLEIQRTEQGDSAMYLCASSSGTACYFGPGTRLTVT.

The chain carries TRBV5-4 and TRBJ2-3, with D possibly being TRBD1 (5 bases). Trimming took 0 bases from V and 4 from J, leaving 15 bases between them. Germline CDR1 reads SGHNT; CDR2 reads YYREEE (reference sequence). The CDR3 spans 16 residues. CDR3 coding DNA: TGTGCCAGCAGCTTGGCCGGGCAGGGTGAAGCAGATACGCAGTATTTT. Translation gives CASSLAGQGEADTQYF.

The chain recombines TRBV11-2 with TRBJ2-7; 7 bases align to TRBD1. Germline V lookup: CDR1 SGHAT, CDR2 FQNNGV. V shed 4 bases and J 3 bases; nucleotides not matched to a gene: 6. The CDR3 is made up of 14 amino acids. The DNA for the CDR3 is TGTGCCAGCAGCTCAGGGGGTTTTATCTACGAGCAGTACTTC. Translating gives CASSSGGFIYEQYF.

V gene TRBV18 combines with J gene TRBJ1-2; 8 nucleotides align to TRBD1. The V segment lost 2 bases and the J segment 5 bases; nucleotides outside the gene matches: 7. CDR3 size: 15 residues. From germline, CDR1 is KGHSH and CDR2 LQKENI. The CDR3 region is CASSPSRQGAYGYTF. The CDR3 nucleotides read TGTGCCAGCTCACCATCTCGGCAGGGGGCTTATGGCTACACCTTC.

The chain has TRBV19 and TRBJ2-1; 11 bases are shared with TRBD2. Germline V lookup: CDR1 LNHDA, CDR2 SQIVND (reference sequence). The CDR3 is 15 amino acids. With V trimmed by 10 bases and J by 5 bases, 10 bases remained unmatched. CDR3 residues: CATKAPSGRNNEQFF. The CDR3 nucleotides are TGTGCCACCAAGGCCCCTAGCGGGAGGAACAATGAGCAGTTCTTC.

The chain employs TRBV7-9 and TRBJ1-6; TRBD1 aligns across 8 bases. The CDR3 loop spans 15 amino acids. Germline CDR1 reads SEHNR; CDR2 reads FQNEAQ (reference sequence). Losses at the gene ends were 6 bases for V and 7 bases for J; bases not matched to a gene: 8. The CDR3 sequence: CASSPGQVPNSPLHF. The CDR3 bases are TGTGCCAGCAGTCCGGGACAGGTCCCCAATTCACCCCTCCACTTT. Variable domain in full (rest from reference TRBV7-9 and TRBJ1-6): DTGVSQNPRHKITKRGQNVTFRCDPISEHNRLYWYRQTLGQGPEFLTYFQNEAQLEKSRLLSDRFSAERPKGSFSTLEIQRTEQGDSAMYLCASSPGQVPNSPLHFGNGTRLTVT.